Sequencing of this T cell receptor (beta chain) was carried out in a study of blood T cell repertoires in COVID-19. Study in general: Acute and convalescent COVID-19 samples came from the United States, Italy and Spain. In each case, the material was cDNA or gDNA derived from T cells, B-cell-depleted T cells, or PBMCs.

The CDR3 extends over 12 amino acids. The V gene lost 4 bases and the J gene lost 1 base, with 7 bases spanning the gap. Germline values: CDR1 SQVTM, CDR2 ANQGSEA. Under the authors' procedure: Reference gene primer amplification gave nucleated cell count estimates. Profiled with immunoSEQ multiplex PCR; TCRdb holds only in-frame clones, not every one. D and trimming come from the DNA, and the V and J calls and clone size come from that table. The sample consists of approximately 100,000 clones, 84% of them appearing once. Sample: peripheral blood. The receptor's source is a man aged 55 to 70 with acute or convalescent COVID-19. The rearrangement uses TRBV29-1 and TRBJ1-1; no firm D call. CDR3 in amino acids: CSVVGGNTEAFF. The CDR3 DNA sequence: TGCAGCGTTGTCGGTGGGAACACTGAAGCTTTCTTT.